This TCR beta chain came from a study of regulatory T cells in long-lasting Graves disease. CDR3 regions were amplified by Arm-PCR using iRepertoire HTBI primers to build TCR beta libraries. TCRdb re-analysed the multiplex PCR reads in MiXCR, keeping a single row per CDR3 protein. The data show about 520,000 distinct CDR3 sequences, with around 13% seen just once and 8% to 10% held by the top ten. As regards this clonotype: Its antigen is not identified. The junction departs from the called germline gene at one end, perhaps through a read error.

Time point given: newly diagnosed GD, antithyroid drugs for less than 3 months. PBMC-extracted RNA yielded the TCR library. Patients were from an endocrinology department in Xi'an, China. The germline gives CDR1 SGHRS, CDR2 YFSETQ. This CDR3 contains 16 residues. General observations from the study: Preferential use of TRBV28, TRBJ1-2 and TRBJ2-5 was seen in persistent disease.

These same data were also listed under a study on T cells in Graves' hyperthyroidism and ophthalmopathy.

This clonotype was sampled from a woman under 40 with Graves disease. The V and J genes are TRBV5-1 and TRBJ1-3; D might be TRBD1 (5 bases). The source was peripheral blood mononuclear cells (PBMCs), collected at new diagnosis, from a patient treated with antithyroid drugs. CDR3 sequence: CASSSRRRDPANTIYF. The CDR3 DNA is TGTGCCAGCAGCTCAAGACGACGGGACCCGGCAAACACCATATATTTT.